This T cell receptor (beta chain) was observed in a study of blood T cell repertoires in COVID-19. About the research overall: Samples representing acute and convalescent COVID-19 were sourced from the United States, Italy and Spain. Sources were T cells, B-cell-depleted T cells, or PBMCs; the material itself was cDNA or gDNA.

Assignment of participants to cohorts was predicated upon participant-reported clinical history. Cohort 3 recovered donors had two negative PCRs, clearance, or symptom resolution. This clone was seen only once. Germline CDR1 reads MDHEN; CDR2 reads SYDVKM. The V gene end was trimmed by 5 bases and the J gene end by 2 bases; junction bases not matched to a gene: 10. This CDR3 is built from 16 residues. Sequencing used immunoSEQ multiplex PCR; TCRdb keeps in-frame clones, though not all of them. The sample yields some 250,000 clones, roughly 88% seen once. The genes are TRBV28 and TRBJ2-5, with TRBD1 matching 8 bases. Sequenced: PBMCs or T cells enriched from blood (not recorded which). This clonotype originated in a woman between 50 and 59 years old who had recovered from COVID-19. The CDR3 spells CASSPIDRGAQETQYF. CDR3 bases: TGTGCCAGCAGTCCAATCGACAGGGGAGCTCAAGAGACCCAGTACTTC.